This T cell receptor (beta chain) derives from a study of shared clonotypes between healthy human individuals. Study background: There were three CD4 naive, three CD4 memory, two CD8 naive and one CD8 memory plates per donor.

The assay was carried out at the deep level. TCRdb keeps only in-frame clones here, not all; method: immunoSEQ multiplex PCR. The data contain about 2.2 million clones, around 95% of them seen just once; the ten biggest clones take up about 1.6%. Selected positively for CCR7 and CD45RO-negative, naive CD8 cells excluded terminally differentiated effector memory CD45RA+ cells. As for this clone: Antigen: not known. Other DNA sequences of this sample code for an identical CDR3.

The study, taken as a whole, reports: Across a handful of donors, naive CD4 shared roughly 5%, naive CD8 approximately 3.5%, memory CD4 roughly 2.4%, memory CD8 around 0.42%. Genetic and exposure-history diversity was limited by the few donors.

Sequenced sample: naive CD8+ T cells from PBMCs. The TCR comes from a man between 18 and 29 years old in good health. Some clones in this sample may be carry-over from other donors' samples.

The CDR3 protein is CASSLAPANYGYTF. In DNA, the CDR3 is TGTGCCAGCAGCTTAGCGCCGGCTAACTATGGCTACACCTTC. The chain joins TRBV7-9 to TRBJ1-2, with D hard to call. There are 14 residues in the CDR3. CDR1 SEHNR and CDR2 FQNEAQ come from the germline V gene (reference sequence). V was clipped by 0 bases and J by 0 bases, with 5 bases between them.